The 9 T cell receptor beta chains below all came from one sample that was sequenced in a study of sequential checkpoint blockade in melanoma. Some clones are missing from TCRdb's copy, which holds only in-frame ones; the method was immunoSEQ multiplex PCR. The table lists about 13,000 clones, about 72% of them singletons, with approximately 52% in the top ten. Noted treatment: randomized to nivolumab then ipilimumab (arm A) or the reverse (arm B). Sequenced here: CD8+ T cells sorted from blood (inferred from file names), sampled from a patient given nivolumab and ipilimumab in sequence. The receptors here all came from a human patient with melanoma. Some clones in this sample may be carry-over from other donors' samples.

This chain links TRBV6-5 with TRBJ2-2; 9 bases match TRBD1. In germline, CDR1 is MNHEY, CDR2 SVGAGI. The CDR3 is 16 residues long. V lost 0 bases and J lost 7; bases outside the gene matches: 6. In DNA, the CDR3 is TGTGCCAGCAGTTACTCTTCGACAGGGGGGATCGGGGAGCTGTTTTTT. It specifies CASSYSSTGGIGELFF.

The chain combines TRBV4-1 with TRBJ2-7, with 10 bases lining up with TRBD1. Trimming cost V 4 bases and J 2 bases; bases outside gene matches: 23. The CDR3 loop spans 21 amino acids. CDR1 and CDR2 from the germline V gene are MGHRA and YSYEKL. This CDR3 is CASSRRQGPGTGDAFPYEQYF. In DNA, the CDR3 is TGCGCCAGCAGCCGAAGACAAGGTCCCGGGACAGGGGACGCTTTTCCCTACGAGCAGTACTTC.

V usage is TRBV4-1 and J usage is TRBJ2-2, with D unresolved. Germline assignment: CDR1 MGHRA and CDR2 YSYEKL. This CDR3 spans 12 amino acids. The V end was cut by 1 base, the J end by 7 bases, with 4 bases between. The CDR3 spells CASSQVVGELFF. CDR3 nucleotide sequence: TGCGCCAGCAGCCAAGTAGTCGGGGAGCTGTTTTTT.

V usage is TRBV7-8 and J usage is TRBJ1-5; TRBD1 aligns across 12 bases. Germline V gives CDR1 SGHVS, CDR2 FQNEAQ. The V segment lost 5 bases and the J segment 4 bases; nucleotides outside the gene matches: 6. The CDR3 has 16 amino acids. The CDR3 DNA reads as TGTGCCAGCAGCCGTTCGGGACAGGGGGCAAATCAGCCCCAGCATTTT. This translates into CASSRSGQGANQPQHF. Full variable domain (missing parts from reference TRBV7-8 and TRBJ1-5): GAGVSQSPRYKVAKRGQDVALRCDPISGHVSLFWYQQALGQGPEFLTYFQNEAQLDKSGLPSDRFFAERPEGSVSTLKIQRTQQEDSAVYLCASSRSGQGANQPQHFGDGTRLSIL.

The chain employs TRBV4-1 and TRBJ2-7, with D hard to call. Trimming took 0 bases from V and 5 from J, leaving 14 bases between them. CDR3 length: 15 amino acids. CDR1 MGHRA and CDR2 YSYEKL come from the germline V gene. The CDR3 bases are TGCGCCAGCAGCCAAGATCGAACAGTCCCCCACGAGCAGTACTTC. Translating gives CASSQDRTVPHEQYF.

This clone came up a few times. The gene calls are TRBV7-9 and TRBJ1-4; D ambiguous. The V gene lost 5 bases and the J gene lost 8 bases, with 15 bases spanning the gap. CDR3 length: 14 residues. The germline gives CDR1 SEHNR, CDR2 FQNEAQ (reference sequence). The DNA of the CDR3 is TGTGCCAGCAGCCCTAGGGCGGAGGGAGAAAAACTGTTTTTT. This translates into CASSPRAEGEKLFF.

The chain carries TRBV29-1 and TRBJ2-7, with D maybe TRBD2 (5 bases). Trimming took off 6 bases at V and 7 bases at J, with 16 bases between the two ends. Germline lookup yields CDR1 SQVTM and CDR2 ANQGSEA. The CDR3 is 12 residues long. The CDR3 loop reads CSVAGGIREQYF. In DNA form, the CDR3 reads TGCAGCGTAGCCGGAGGTATTAGGGAGCAGTACTTC.

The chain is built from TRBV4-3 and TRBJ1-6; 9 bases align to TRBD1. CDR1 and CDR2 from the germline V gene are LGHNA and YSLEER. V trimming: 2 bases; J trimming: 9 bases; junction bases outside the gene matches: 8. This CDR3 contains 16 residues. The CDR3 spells CASSQQDRGLSSPLHF. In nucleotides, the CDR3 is TGCGCCAGCAGCCAACAGGACAGGGGCCTAAGTTCACCCCTCCACTTT.

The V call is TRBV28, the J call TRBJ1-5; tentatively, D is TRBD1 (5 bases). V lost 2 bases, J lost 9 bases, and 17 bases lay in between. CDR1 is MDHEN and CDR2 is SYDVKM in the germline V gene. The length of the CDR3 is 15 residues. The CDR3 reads CASSLDRDAGGPQHF. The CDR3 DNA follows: TGTGCCAGCAGTTTAGACCGGGACGCCGGGGGGCCCCAGCATTTT.